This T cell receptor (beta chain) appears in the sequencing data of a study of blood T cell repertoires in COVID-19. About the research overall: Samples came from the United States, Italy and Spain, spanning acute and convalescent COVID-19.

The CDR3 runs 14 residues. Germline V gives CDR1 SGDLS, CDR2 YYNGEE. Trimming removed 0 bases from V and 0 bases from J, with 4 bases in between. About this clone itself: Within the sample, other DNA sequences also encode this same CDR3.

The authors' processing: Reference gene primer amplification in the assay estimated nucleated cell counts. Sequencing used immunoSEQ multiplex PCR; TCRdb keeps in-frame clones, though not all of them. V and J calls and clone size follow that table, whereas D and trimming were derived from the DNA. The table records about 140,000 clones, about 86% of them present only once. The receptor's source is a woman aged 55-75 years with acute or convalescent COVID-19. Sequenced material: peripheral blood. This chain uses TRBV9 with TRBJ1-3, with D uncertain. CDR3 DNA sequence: TGTGCCAGCAGCGTAGCGGTCTCTGGAAACACCATATATTTT. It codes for CASSVAVSGNTIYF.